The 14 T cell receptor beta chains reported below all come from one sample, sequenced in a study of shared clonotypes between healthy human individuals. Profiled with immunoSEQ multiplex PCR; TCRdb holds only in-frame clones, not every one. The sample lists 450,000 to 500,000 clones; about 78% were seen once. The sequencing input was PBMCs. The receptors were gathered from a woman between 40 and 55 years old in good health. Some clones in this sample may be carry-over from other donors' samples.

By frequency in the sample, this clone is medium-sized (0.01 to 0.1%). In the same sample, other DNA sequences code for this CDR3. This chain connects TRBV19 to TRBJ1-1; TRBD1 is a possible D gene (6 bases). Germline V gives CDR1 LNHDA, CDR2 SQIVND (reference sequence). The CDR3 is 15 amino acids. The V end lost 5 bases, the J end lost 1 base, and 14 bases lay between the germline ends. CDR3 protein: CASSFSGHPNTEAFF. The CDR3 DNA reads as TGTGCCAGTAGTTTCTCGGGACATCCGAACACTGAAGCTTTCTTT.

This clone has only a few counts. The V and J genes are TRBV4-1 and TRBJ2-7, with TRBD1 matching over 7 bases. The germline V gene encodes CDR1 MGHRA and CDR2 YSYEKL. The junction had 9 bases not matched to a gene; V was cut back by 3 bases and J by 1 base. The length of the CDR3 is 16 residues. The CDR3 protein is CASSQGTGAFSYEQYF. The CDR3 DNA reads TGCGCCAGCAGCCAGGGAACAGGGGCCTTTTCCTACGAGCAGTACTTC.

This sequence joins TRBV9 and TRBJ2-3; D tentatively fits TRBD1 or TRBD2 (5 bases each). This CDR3 region has 14 residues. With 4 bases removed from V and 6 bases from J, the gap between germline ends came to 15 bases. Looked up from germline, CDR1 is SGDLS and CDR2 is YYNGEE. CDR3 loop: CASSQMDWGDTQYF. The CDR3 coding sequence is TGTGCCAGCAGCCAAATGGACTGGGGGGATACGCAGTATTTT.

The chain has TRBV28 and TRBJ2-3; D gene uncertain. Trimming shortened V by 0 bases and J by 1 base, and 8 bases separated the two germline ends. CDR3 length: 15 amino acids. CDR1 and CDR2 from the germline V gene are MDHEN and SYDVKM. CDR3 loop: CASSLWDGRTDTQYF. CDR3 in DNA: TGTGCCAGCAGTTTATGGGACGGCCGCACAGATACGCAGTATTTT.

This clone was observed a few times. The gene calls are TRBV9 and TRBJ2-5; 14 positions agree with TRBD2. The end of the DNA aligns better with TRBJ2-7, so the J call may be wrong. The CDR3 runs to 16 residues. Germline CDR1 is SGDLS and CDR2 is YYNGEE. The CDR3 spells CASSEGGTSGSREQYF. The CDR3 DNA follows: TGTGCCAGCAGCGAGGGGGGGACTAGCGGGAGCCGCGAGCAGTACTTC.

The chain carries TRBV6-5 and TRBJ2-1, with 7 bases identical to TRBD2. This CDR3 has 15 amino acids. Per germline, CDR1 MNHEY and CDR2 SVGAGI. The ends lost 2 bases at V and 6 bases at J; junction bases unmatched: 7. The CDR3 protein is CASSYQGLQSNEQFF. The CDR3 bases are TGTGCCAGCAGTTACCAGGGACTACAATCCAATGAGCAGTTCTTC.

The V and J genes are TRBV7-8 and TRBJ1-2; 8 bases agree with TRBD1. Germline trimming cut 4 bases from V and 6 bases from J; bases unmatched to any gene: 10. This CDR3 is 15 amino acids long. In germline, CDR1 is SGHVS, CDR2 FQNEAQ. The CDR3 DNA reads TGTGCCAGCAGCTCATACTACCAGGGGGCGGATGGCTACACCTTC. Translation: CASSSYYQGADGYTF.

The chain recombines TRBV6-6 with TRBJ2-7, with 8 positions matching TRBD2. Germline CDR1 MNHNY, CDR2 SVGAGI (reference sequence). Trimming cost V 6 bases and J 3 bases; bases outside gene matches: 1. The CDR3 length is 12 residues. Written as DNA, the CDR3 is TGTGCCAGCAGCGGGACTAGCTACGAGCAGTACTTC. The encoded protein is CASSGTSYEQYF.

The rearrangement joins TRBV5-6 to TRBJ1-2; no definite D call. Germline CDR1 and CDR2: SGHDT and YYEEEE. The V gene lost 0 bases and the J gene lost 4 bases, with 16 bases spanning the gap. The CDR3 consists of 16 residues. The CDR3 loop is CASSLAEGGTFYGYTF. The CDR3 bases are TGTGCCAGCAGCTTGGCGGAAGGTGGAACCTTCTATGGCTACACCTTC.

The chain recombines TRBV19 with TRBJ1-5; TRBD1 matches at 8 bases. The germline V gene encodes CDR1 LNHDA and CDR2 SQIVND (reference sequence). The CDR3 is 15 residues long. The trim removed 4 bases at V and 3 bases at J, leaving 5 bases unmatched. CDR3 residues: CASSTPDRDNQPQHF. DNA for the CDR3: TGTGCCAGTAGTACCCCGGACAGGGACAATCAGCCCCAGCATTTT.

As for this clone: This probably arose from a read error, given a far larger clone one base away. This chain links TRBV30 with TRBJ2-7, with D perhaps matching TRBD2 (6 bases). This CDR3 comprises 12 residues. From germline, CDR1 is GTSNPN and CDR2 SVGIG (reference sequence). The germline V and J ends were trimmed by 5 bases and 3 bases, with 11 bases remaining between them. Here the CDR3 reads CAWSRDRYEQYF. In nucleotides, the CDR3 is TGTGCCTGGTCGCGGGACCGCTACGAGCAGTACTTC.

This clone has a count of ten or more. In DNA, the CDR3 is TGTGCCTGGATGGGACAGGAGCAAGAGACCCAGTACTTC. It is translated as CAWMGQEQETQYF. The J gene is TRBJ2-5, the V gene TRBV30; 8 bases are shared with TRBD1. CDR3 size: 13 residues. Looked up from germline, CDR1 is GTSNPN and CDR2 is SVGIG (reference sequence). Germline trimming cut 4 bases from V and 2 bases from J; bases unmatched to any gene: 3.

A word on this clone: This could be a read error, since a much larger clone is one nucleotide away. The V and J genes are TRBV6-6 and TRBJ2-7; 7 bases align to TRBD1. Germline lookup yields CDR1 MNHNY and CDR2 SVGAGI (reference sequence). This CDR3 is built from 14 residues. CDR3 loop: CAGSSQGSSYEQYF. The CDR3 DNA follows: TGTGCCGGCAGTTCACAGGGGAGCTCCTACGAGCAGTACTTC.

This clone was seen once. The chain uses TRBV5-1 and TRBJ2-5; D is possibly TRBD2 (6 bases). V was cut by 4 bases and J by 2 bases, with 9 bases left in between. In germline, CDR1 is SGHRS, CDR2 YFSETQ. The CDR3 extends over 13 amino acids. The CDR3 protein is CASSPGTQETQYF. The CDR3 nucleotides are TGCGCCAGCAGCCCCGGGACTCAAGAGACCCAGTACTTC.